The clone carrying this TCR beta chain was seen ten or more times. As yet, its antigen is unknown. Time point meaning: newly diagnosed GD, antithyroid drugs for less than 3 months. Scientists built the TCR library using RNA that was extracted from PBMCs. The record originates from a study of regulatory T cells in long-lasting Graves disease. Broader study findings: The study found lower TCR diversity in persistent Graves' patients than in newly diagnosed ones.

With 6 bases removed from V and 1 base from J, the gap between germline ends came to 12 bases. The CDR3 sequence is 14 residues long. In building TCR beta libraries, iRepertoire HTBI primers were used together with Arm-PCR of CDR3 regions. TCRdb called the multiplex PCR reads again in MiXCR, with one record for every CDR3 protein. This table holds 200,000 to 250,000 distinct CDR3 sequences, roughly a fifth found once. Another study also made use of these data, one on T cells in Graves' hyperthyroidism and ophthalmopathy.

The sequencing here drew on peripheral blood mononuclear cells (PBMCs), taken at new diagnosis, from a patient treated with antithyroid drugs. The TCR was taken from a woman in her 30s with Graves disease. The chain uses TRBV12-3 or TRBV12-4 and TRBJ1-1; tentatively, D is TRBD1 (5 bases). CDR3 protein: CASRQGLTNTEAFF. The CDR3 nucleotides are TGTGCCAGCAGGCAGGGTCTGACGAACACTGAAGCTTTCTTT.